The 21 T cell receptor beta chains reported below all come from one sample, sequenced in a study of T-cell memory formation after mild COVID-19. TCRdb reprocessed the 5' RACE reads with MiXCR, giving one entry per CDR3 protein. The data contain around 420,000 distinct CDR3 sequences, 24% of them singletons. Sample: PBMCs or a T cell subset sorted from them (not recorded which). Source of these receptors: an adult woman who had mild COVID-19 (a few samples of this study predate the infection). Cell type and time point are not known.

This clonotype appeared a few times. This chain links TRBV7-9 with TRBJ2-2, with 8 bases aligning to TRBD2. J was trimmed by 5 bases and V by 3 bases; bases with no gene match: 5. The CDR3 loop spans 15 amino acids. Germline V gene data show CDR1 as SEHNR and CDR2 as FQNEAQ (reference sequence). CDR3 in amino acids: CASSFLPSGTGELFF. CDR3 nucleotides: TGTGCCAGCAGCTTTTTACCTAGCGGGACCGGGGAGCTGTTTTTT.

This clonotype was counted ten times or more. This chain joins TRBV10-2 and TRBJ1-5; 7 bases are a match to TRBD1. V lost 0 bases, J lost 2 bases, and 10 bases stayed unmatched. Germline lookup yields CDR1 WSHSY and CDR2 SAAADI. The CDR3 extends over 18 amino acids. CDR3 sequence: CASSESTNRGRGNQPQHF. In DNA form, the CDR3 reads TGCGCCAGCAGTGAGTCGACGAACAGGGGAAGGGGCAATCAGCCCCAGCATTTT.

The sample holds a few counts of this clonotype. The J gene is TRBJ2-5, the V gene TRBV20-1; 9 bases are shared with TRBD2. V was pared by 0 bases and J by 2 bases, with 16 bases of the junction left unmatched. Germline loops: CDR1 DFQATT, CDR2 SNEGSKA (reference sequence). There are 19 residues in the CDR3. The CDR3 nucleotides read TGCAGTGCTAGAGATAAGTGGTCGGAACTAGCGGGCGATCAAGAGACCCAGTACTTC. Translated, it gives CSARDKWSELAGDQETQYF.

This clonotype appeared many times. J is TRBJ2-3 and V is TRBV24-1, with TRBD2 matching over 14 bases. There are 17 residues in the CDR3. The germline V gene has CDR1 KGHDR and CDR2 SFDVKD. V lost 4 bases, J lost 0 bases, and 2 bases stayed unmatched. CDR3 residues: CATSERTSGRSTDTQYF. The CDR3 nucleotides are TGTGCCACCAGTGAACGGACTAGCGGGAGGAGCACAGATACGCAGTATTTT.

The chain recombines TRBV6-5 with TRBJ2-7; D gene uncertain. The germline V gene has CDR1 MNHEY and CDR2 SVGAGI. V lost 6 bases and J lost 6, with 9 bases in between. This CDR3 is 11 amino acids long. For the CDR3, the DNA is TGTGCCAGCAGATCAGATAGCGAGCAGTACTTC. This translates into CASRSDSEQYF.

This clonotype was counted a single time. The chain joins TRBV11-2 to TRBJ1-2; D is ambiguous. The CDR3 totals 14 residues. Trimming cost V 0 bases and J 4 bases, with 9 bases left between them. Germline V lookup: CDR1 SGHAT, CDR2 FQNNGV. Here the CDR3 reads CASSLDLGSYGYTF. The CDR3 nucleotides read TGTGCCAGCAGCTTAGATCTTGGGAGCTATGGCTACACCTTC.

This clonotype was seen a handful of times. This chain connects TRBV27 to TRBJ2-1, with D uncertain. Trimming left V 2 bases short and J 5 bases short, with 10 bases between. The CDR3 spans 14 residues. Germline V CDR1 and CDR2: MNHEY, SMNVEV (reference sequence). The CDR3 region has the DNA TGTGCCAGCAGTTTAGGCTATAGCAACAATGAGCAGTTCTTC. Translated: CASSLGYSNNEQFF.

This clonotype was seen only a few times. The chain carries TRBV10-2 and TRBJ2-7, with TRBD1 as a possible D gene (6 bases). Trimming took off 11 bases at V and 5 bases at J, with 19 bases between the two ends. CDR1 and CDR2 from the germline V gene are WSHSY and SAAADI. This CDR3 is 13 amino acids long. The CDR3 DNA is TGCGCCGGCTCCACAGGGTTGAGGGACGAGCAGTACTTC. This gives the protein CAGSTGLRDEQYF.

This clonotype was counted only a few times. The chain carries TRBV6-2 or TRBV6-3 and TRBJ2-3, with unresolved D. The CDR3 contains 14 residues. V gave up 6 bases and J gave up 7 bases, with 17 bases separating them. Germline values: CDR1 MNHEY, CDR2 SVGEGT. The CDR3 coding sequence is TGTGCCAGCAGGGTGGACCTGGACGCCTATACGCAGTATTTT. Its translation is CASRVDLDAYTQYF.

This clonotype was counted at least ten times. The chain has TRBV7-2 and TRBJ2-3, with TRBD1 as a possible D gene (5 bases). Trimming left V 3 bases short and J 4 bases short, with 11 bases between. The germline gives CDR1 SGHTA, CDR2 FQGNSA. The CDR3 is 14 residues long. The CDR3 is CASSFLGAADTQYF. CDR3 coding DNA: TGTGCCAGCAGCTTTCTAGGGGCCGCAGATACGCAGTATTTT.

The chain carries TRBV7-9 and TRBJ2-7; no definite D call. Germline-derived CDR1 and CDR2 are SEHNR and FQNEAQ (reference sequence). V was cut by 4 bases and J by 3 bases, with 16 bases left in between. CDR3 length: 15 residues. The CDR3 loop reads CASSSGSYPGYEQYF. Written as DNA, the CDR3 is TGTGCCAGCAGCTCAGGTTCTTACCCTGGCTACGAGCAGTACTTC.

The table lists this clonotype with many counts. The chain carries TRBV7-8 and TRBJ2-1; unclear D gene. V was clipped by 3 bases and J by 9 bases, with 6 bases between them. Germline assignment: CDR1 SGHVS and CDR2 FQNEAQ. CDR3 length equals 11 residues. This CDR3 reads CASSLVFEQFF. In nucleotides, the CDR3 is TGTGCCAGCAGCTTGGTATTTGAGCAGTTCTTC.

The rearrangement uses TRBV12-3 or TRBV12-4 and TRBJ1-4; 7 bases map to TRBD1. This CDR3 is built from 15 residues. The V and J ends lost 2 bases and 8 bases, in that order; junction bases with no gene match: 8. The CDR3 spells CASSLSDRSGEKLFF. As DNA, the CDR3 is TGTGCCAGCAGTTTATCGGACAGGTCGGGCGAAAAACTGTTTTTT.

A few counts support this clonotype. The chain uses TRBV7-6 and TRBJ2-1; possibly TRBD2 for D (5 bases). V was cut by 1 base and J by 9 bases, with 25 bases left in between. This CDR3 has 18 residues. Germline V gene data show CDR1 as SGHVS and CDR2 as FNYEAQ. Here the CDR3 reads CASSLGASPRPGSSEQFF. CDR3 nucleotide sequence: TGTGCCAGCAGCTTAGGGGCTAGTCCCCGCCCGGGATCGTCTGAGCAGTTCTTC.

In this sample, this clonotype turned up a few times. In nucleotides, the CDR3 is TGTGCCAGCAGCCAGCCCCCTAAGGATGGCTACACCTTC. This encodes CASSQPPKDGYTF. The rearrangement joins TRBV12-3 or TRBV12-4 to TRBJ1-2; no clear D gene. The CDR3 is made up of 13 amino acids. V lost 6 bases and J 6 bases, leaving 14 bases between the germline ends.

This chain uses TRBV12-3 or TRBV12-4 with TRBJ2-2, with 8 bases matching TRBD2. V dropped 5 bases and J dropped 6; count of bases not matched to a gene: 23. This CDR3 comprises 20 residues. CDR3: CASSPRKRKTSGSYPGELFF. The CDR3 DNA follows: TGTGCCAGCAGTCCAAGGAAACGCAAAACTAGCGGAAGTTACCCCGGGGAGCTGTTTTTT.

The chain couples TRBV21-1 to TRBJ2-5; TRBD1 is the table's D call, not checked against the DNA. TRBV21-1 has pseudogene status. The CDR3 covers 13 residues. As DNA, the CDR3 is TGTGCCAGCAACCCCGGGACAGGGGTGGTCCAGTACTTC. Translated: CASNPGTGVVQYF.

This clonotype was observed a few times. This chain joins TRBV27 and TRBJ1-1; 9 nucleotides match TRBD1. J was trimmed by 6 bases and V by 3 bases; bases with no gene match: 5. Germline V gene data show CDR1 as MNHEY and CDR2 as SMNVEV (reference sequence). The CDR3 consists of 14 residues. In DNA, the CDR3 is TGTGCCAGCAGTTTTTCACAGGGGGCGCCTGAAGCTTTCTTT. Its protein is CASSFSQGAPEAFF.

V usage is TRBV9 and J usage is TRBJ1-1; no clear D gene. CDR3 size: 15 residues. Germline CDR1 and CDR2: SGDLS and YYNGEE. The V end was cut by 1 base, the J end by 1 base, with 11 bases between. This CDR3 reads CASSVNPATNTEAFF. The CDR3 nucleotides are TGTGCCAGCAGCGTAAACCCGGCCACGAACACTGAAGCTTTCTTT.

CDR3 loop: CASRPTSGRANTGELFF. The CDR3 DNA reads as TGTGCCAGCAGACCGACTAGCGGGAGGGCCAACACCGGGGAGCTGTTTTTT. The chain couples TRBV7-9 to TRBJ2-2; 14 bases agree with TRBD2. The CDR3 covers 17 residues. The V segment lost 6 bases and the J segment 2 bases; nucleotides outside the gene matches: 5. The germline CDR1 and CDR2 sequences are SEHNR and FQNEAQ (reference sequence).

This clonotype came up a few times. J is TRBJ2-3 and V is TRBV5-1, with 8 bases aligning to TRBD1. Germline V lookup: CDR1 SGHRS, CDR2 YFSETQ. V lost 2 bases, J lost 5 bases, and 7 bases stayed unmatched. There are 15 residues in the CDR3. CDR3 nucleotides: TGCGCCAGCAGCTTAAGACAGGGGTTAGGAGATACGCAGTATTTT. Its protein is CASSLRQGLGDTQYF.